Listed here is a single T cell receptor beta chain. Its antigen remains unidentified. The germline V and J ends were trimmed by 1 base and 9 bases, with 10 bases remaining between them. The CDR3 is 13 residues long. Germline CDR1 SGHTA, CDR2 FQGNSA. Naive-designated CD8 cells lacked CD45RO, were positively enriched for CCR7, and omitted terminally differentiated effector memory CD45RA+ cells. Healthy and HIV-negative, the adult donors had no recent acute infections or vaccinations. The sorted-subset replicate PCRs were given around 200 ng DNA, which is around 29,000 T cell genomes. Profiling relied on immunoSEQ multiplex PCR, and the TCRdb table lists in-frame clones only, not all of them. There are more than 2 million clones in the sample; over 85% occur only once, and about 1.1% lies in the top ten. The sample belongs to a study of shared clonotypes between healthy human individuals. Whole-study findings and limits: Naive subsets tended to show greater estimated richness than memory subsets. Tissues were not sampled, only blood, and their repertoires likely differ.

This receptor was obtained from a man aged 18 to 30 in good health. The sequenced material came from naive CD8+ T cells sorted from blood. The V and J genes are TRBV7-2 and TRBJ2-1; perhaps TRBD1 as D (6 bases). The CDR3 nucleotides are TGTGCCAGCAGCTTAGGAGGGACAATTGAGCAGTTCTTC. As protein: CASSLGGTIEQFF.